This T cell receptor (beta chain) stems from a study of T-cell reconstitution after alpha-beta-depleted transplantation in children. Unique molecular identifiers were incorporated when the TCRbeta library was constructed. One entry per CDR3 protein, called by TCRdb with MiXCR from the PCR reads. The profile shows about 90,000 distinct CDR3 sequences, approximately 9.2% of them singletons. This clonotype was picked up many times. This clonotype was obtained from a human donor who donated a stem cell graft to a child with congenital amegakaryocytic thrombocytopenia. The sequencing here drew on PBMCs from the stem cell graft donor, taken from the stem cell graft.

This CDR3 is CSVGGHSGNTIYF. For the CDR3, the DNA is TGCAGCGTGGGGGGCCACTCTGGAAACACCATATATTTT. The V and J genes are TRBV20-1 and TRBJ1-3; tentatively, D is TRBD1 (6 bases). This CDR3 has 13 residues. Germline values: CDR1 DFQATT, CDR2 SNEGSKA (reference sequence).